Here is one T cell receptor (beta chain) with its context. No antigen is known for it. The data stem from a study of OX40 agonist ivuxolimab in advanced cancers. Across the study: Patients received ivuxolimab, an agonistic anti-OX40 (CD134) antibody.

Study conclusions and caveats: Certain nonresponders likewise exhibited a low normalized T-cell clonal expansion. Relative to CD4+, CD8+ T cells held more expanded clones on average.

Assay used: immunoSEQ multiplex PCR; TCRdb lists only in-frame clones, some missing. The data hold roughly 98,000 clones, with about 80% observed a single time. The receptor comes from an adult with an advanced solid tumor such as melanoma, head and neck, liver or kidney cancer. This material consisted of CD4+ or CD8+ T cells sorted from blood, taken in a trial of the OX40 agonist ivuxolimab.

The CDR3 DNA follows: TGTGCCATCATAACAGGGGATAATTCACCCCTCCACTTT. Its translation is CAIITGDNSPLHF. V usage is TRBV10-3 and J usage is TRBJ1-6; 7 nucleotides line up with TRBD1. This CDR3 has 13 residues. V lost 7 bases and J lost 5; bases outside the gene matches: 2. Looked up from germline, CDR1 is ENHRY and CDR2 is SYGVKD.